The clone carrying this TCR beta chain was observed many times. With TRAV- and TRBV-specific primers, first-strand cDNA was made, covering the alpha and beta chains. With a constant-region primer and a V-primer adapter, TCRs were subjected to roughly 20 PCR cycles of amplification. TCRdb reprocessed the reads via MiXCR and lists one record per CDR3 protein. The profile shows approximately 70,000 distinct CDR3 sequences, roughly 30% of them singletons. The data belong to a study of low-dose radiotherapy and immunotherapy resistance in tumors. The overall study: Doses of 0.5 Gy per fraction every 2 weeks, totaling 6.5 Gy, went to Cohort 1.

Time point described: before trial treatment. Germline V gene data show CDR1 as LGHDT and CDR2 as YNNKEL (reference sequence). CDR3 length: 14 residues. Trimming stripped 1 base from V and 3 bases from J, with 9 bases between. This receptor was taken from a female donor with ovarian cancer. The genes are TRBV3-1 and TRBJ1-1, with D possibly matching TRBD1 (5 bases). The material was PBMCs, obtained before treatment. Written as DNA, the CDR3 is TGTGCCAGCAGCCAAGTTTCAGGGTACACTGAAGCTTTCTTT. Translation gives CASSQVSGYTEAFF.